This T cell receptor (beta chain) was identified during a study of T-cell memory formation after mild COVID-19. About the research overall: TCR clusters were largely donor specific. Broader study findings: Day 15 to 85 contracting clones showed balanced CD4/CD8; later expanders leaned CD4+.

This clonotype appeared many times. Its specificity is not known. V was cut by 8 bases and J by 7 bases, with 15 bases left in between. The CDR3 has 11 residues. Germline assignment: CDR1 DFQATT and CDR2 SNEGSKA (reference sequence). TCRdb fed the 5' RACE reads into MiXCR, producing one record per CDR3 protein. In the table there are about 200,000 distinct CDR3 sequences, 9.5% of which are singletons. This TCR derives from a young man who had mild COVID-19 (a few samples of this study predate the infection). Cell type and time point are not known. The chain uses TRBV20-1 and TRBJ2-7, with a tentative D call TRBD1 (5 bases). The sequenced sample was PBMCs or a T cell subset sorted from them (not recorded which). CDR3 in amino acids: CSMQGLREQYF. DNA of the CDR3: TGCAGTATGCAGGGTTTGCGGGAGCAGTACTTC.